This entry lists 10 T cell receptor beta chains sequenced from one sample in a study of cytomegalovirus exposure and HLA in healthy donors. Primers for the PCR totalled 60 Vbeta and 13 Jbeta. Profiled with immunoSEQ multiplex PCR; TCRdb holds only in-frame clones, not every one. The sample shows about 190,000 clones, about 88% of them seen only once. The source material was PBMCs. All receptors derive from a woman aged 18-29 years in good health and CMV-seronegative.

Note on this clone: This sample also contains other DNA sequences that code for the same CDR3. The chain links TRBV7-2 to TRBJ1-2; TRBD1 agrees at 8 bases. CDR3 length: 13 amino acids. Per germline, CDR1 SGHTA and CDR2 FQGNSA. The V and J ends lost 4 bases and 7 bases, in that order; junction bases with no gene match: 5. In DNA, the CDR3 is TGTGCCAGCAGCTCTACAGGGGGTGGTGGCTACACCTTC. The encoded protein is CASSSTGGGGYTF.

The chain employs TRBV18 and TRBJ1-4, with TRBD1 identical over 7 bases. Unmatched junction bases numbered 8, after V lost 4 bases and J lost 0 bases. The CDR3 extends over 17 amino acids. Germline lookup yields CDR1 KGHSH and CDR2 LQKENI. The CDR3, as DNA: TGTGCCAGCTCACACGGGACAGCGGTTGCAACTAATGAAAAACTGTTTTTT. Encoded protein: CASSHGTAVATNEKLFF.

With respect to this clone: Distinct nucleotide sequences in the sample also encode this CDR3. The J gene is TRBJ1-2, the V gene TRBV7-2, with 10 bases aligning to TRBD1. The CDR3 sequence is 16 residues long. CDR1 is SGHTA and CDR2 is FQGNSA in the germline V gene. V was clipped by 5 bases and J by 7 bases; unmatched bases: 13. CDR3 in amino acids: CASSRLTGTGVSGYTF. In DNA form, the CDR3 reads TGTGCCAGCAGCCGACTCACCGGGACAGGGGTGAGTGGCTACACCTTC. Combining the CDR3 with reference TRBV7-2 and TRBJ1-2 gives the whole variable domain GAGVSQSPSNKVTEKGKDVELRCDPISGHTALYWYRQSLGQGLEFLIYFQGNSAPDKSGLPSDRFSAERTGGSVSTLTIQRTQQEDSAVYLCASSRLTGTGVSGYTFGSGTRLTVV.

The chain employs TRBV19 and TRBJ1-1; D not certain. CDR3 size: 14 residues. V dropped 5 bases and J dropped 0 bases, with 10 bases sitting between them. Per germline, CDR1 LNHDA and CDR2 SQIVND (reference sequence). CDR3 DNA sequence: TGTGCCAGTAGTCTACAGAGCATGAACACTGAAGCTTTCTTT. Amino acid sequence: CASSLQSMNTEAFF.

This chain joins TRBV2 and TRBJ2-1, with 11 bases that match TRBD2. After removal of 6 bases from V and 7 bases from J, the junction contained 8 bases not matched to a gene. CDR3 length equals 15 residues. Germline lookup yields CDR1 SNHLY and CDR2 FYNNEI. The CDR3 is CASRQLAGGGNEQFF. The CDR3 DNA reads as TGTGCCAGCAGACAGCTAGCGGGGGGCGGGAATGAGCAGTTCTTC. Together with reference TRBV2 and TRBJ2-1, the CDR3 gives the full variable domain: EPEVTQTPSHQVTQMGQEVILRCVPISNHLYFYWYRQILGQKVEFLVSFYNNEISEKSEIFDDQFSVERPDGSNFTLKIRSTKLEDSAMYFCASRQLAGGGNEQFFGPGTRLTVL.

The J gene is TRBJ1-1, the V gene TRBV4-1; D is possibly TRBD1 (5 bases). V was trimmed by 2 bases and J by 8 bases, leaving 12 bases between them. CDR1 is MGHRA and CDR2 is YSYEKL in the germline V gene. The CDR3 has 13 residues. The CDR3 DNA reads as TGCGCCAGCAGCCAATTCCTGGAGGGGGAAGCTTTCTTT. Residues: CASSQFLEGEAFF.

This chain joins TRBV27 and TRBJ2-7, with a tentative D call TRBD2 (6 bases). Germline V gene sequence: CDR1 MNHEY, CDR2 SMNVEV (reference sequence). With 6 bases removed from V and 5 bases from J, the gap between germline ends came to 17 bases. CDR3 length: 14 amino acids. CDR3 bases: TGTGCCAGCAGCTCGGGGACTCTAGAGGACGAGCAGTACTTC. Translation gives CASSSGTLEDEQYF.

This sequence joins TRBV11-2 and TRBJ2-7, with a possible D match to TRBD2 (5 bases). V was shortened by 4 bases and J by 2 bases, with 12 bases between the two germline ends. Per the germline V gene, CDR1 is SGHAT and CDR2 is FQNNGV. The CDR3 has 14 residues. CDR3 in amino acids: CASSSPAAAYEQYF. The CDR3 nucleotides read TGTGCCAGCAGCTCCCCAGCGGCGGCCTACGAGCAGTACTTC.

The chain carries TRBV4-1 and TRBJ2-1; 12 nucleotides align to TRBD2. The V gene's germline CDR1 is MGHRA and CDR2 YSYEKL. This CDR3 contains 20 residues. Trimming removed 4 bases from V and 4 bases from J; junction bases left unmatched: 17. The CDR3 DNA follows: TGCGCCAGCAGCCCCCGAGGCAAGACTAGCGGGAGTGGGGGGTACAATGAGCAGTTCTTC. As protein: CASSPRGKTSGSGGYNEQFF.

The rearrangement links TRBV28 to TRBJ1-2; D possibly corresponds to TRBD1 (5 bases). Germline V gene data show CDR1 as MDHEN and CDR2 as SYDVKM. This CDR3 region has 13 residues. V was cut by 6 bases and J by 2 bases, with 10 bases left in between. CDR3 amino acids: CASSADRNYGYTF. The CDR3, as DNA: TGTGCCAGCAGCGCTGACAGAAACTATGGCTACACCTTC.